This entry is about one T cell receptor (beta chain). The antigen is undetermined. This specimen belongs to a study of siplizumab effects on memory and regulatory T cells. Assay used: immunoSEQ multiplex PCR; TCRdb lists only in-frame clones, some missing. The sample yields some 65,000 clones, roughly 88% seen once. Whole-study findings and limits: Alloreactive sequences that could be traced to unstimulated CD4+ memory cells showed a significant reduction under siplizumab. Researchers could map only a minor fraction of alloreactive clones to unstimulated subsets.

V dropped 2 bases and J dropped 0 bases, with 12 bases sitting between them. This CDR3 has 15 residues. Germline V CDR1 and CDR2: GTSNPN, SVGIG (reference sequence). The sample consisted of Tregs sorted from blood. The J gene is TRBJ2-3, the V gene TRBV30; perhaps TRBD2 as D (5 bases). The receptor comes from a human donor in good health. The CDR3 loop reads CAWSHPRTSTDTQYF. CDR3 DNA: TGTGCCTGGAGTCATCCTAGGACTAGCACAGATACGCAGTATTTT.